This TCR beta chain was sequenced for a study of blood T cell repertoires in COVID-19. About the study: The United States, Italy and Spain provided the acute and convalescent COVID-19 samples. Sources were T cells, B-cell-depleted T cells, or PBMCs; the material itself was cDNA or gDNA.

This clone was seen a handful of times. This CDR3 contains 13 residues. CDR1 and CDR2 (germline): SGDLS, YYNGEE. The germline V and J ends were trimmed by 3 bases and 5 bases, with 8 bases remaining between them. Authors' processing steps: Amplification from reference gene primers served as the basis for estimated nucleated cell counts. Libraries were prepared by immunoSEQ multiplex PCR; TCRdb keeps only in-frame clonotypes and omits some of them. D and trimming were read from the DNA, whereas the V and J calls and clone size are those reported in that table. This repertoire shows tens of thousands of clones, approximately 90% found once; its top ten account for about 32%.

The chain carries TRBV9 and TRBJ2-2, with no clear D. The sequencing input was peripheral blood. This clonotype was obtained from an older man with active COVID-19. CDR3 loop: CASSGRITGELFF. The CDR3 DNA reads TGTGCCAGCAGCGGCAGGATTACCGGGGAGCTGTTTTTT.